This entry concerns a single TCR beta chain. This entry belongs to a study of blood T cell repertoires in COVID-19. The overall study: From the United States, Italy and Spain came samples of acute and convalescent COVID-19. T cells, B-cell-depleted T cells, or PBMCs supplied cDNA or gDNA.

TCRdb's table, derived via immunoSEQ multiplex PCR, lists solely in-frame clones and lacks some. The sample carries some 150,000 clones, 84% recorded once. The germline CDR1 and CDR2 sequences are GTSNPN and SVGIG (reference sequence). V lost 2 bases, J lost 0 bases, and 7 bases lay in between. The CDR3 is 13 residues long. The receptor's source is a man aged 40-55 years who had recovered from COVID-19. V is TRBV30 and J is TRBJ2-5; D unclear. Source material: peripheral blood. The CDR3 DNA reads as TGTGCCTGGAGTCGCCAGAACCAAGAGACCCAGTACTTC. Residues: CAWSRQNQETQYF.